This TCR beta chain came from a study of T cell responses to AZD1222 COVID-19 vaccine. Germline CDR1 and CDR2: MGHRA and YSYEKL. With V trimmed by 2 bases and J by 5 bases, 6 bases remained unmatched. The CDR3 is made up of 15 amino acids. Clones were sequenced by immunoSEQ multiplex PCR, and TCRdb holds only the in-frame ones, with some missing. The table has some 92,000 clones, about 90% seen once. The study, taken as a whole, reports: Once two AZD1222 doses were given, Spike-specific TCR breadth and depth went up. Females outnumbered males among donors, who were mostly white British; clonal diversity was possibly underestimated.

Details on this clone: Antigen specificity is unknown.

This chain joins TRBV4-1 and TRBJ2-5, with 9 bases fitting TRBD1. The sequenced sample was peripheral blood, obtained on day 0 of AZD1222 vaccination. The origin of this receptor is an adult in good health. CDR3 DNA sequence: TGCGCCAGCAGCCAAAAAAACAGGGGGCTTGAGACCCAGTACTTC. Its protein is CASSQKNRGLETQYF.